Described below is a single T cell receptor (beta chain) sequence and its context. Researchers generated cDNA in eight separate reactions per sample. UMIs with a 6-nucleotide sample barcode were added by template switching. Two rounds of nested PCR, of around 16 and 10 cycles, were run on TCRalpha and TCRbeta cDNA. TCRdb processed the 5' RACE reads again and assigns one entry to each CDR3 protein, with no DNA. The specimen's table records 400,000 to 500,000 distinct CDR3 sequences. The data originate from a study of monozygotic twins with inflammatory bowel disease. This CDR3 spans 17 amino acids. Germline CDR1 SGHRS, CDR2 YFSETQ. Total RNA from whole blood was isolated with no T cell sorting.

The sequence came from a human donor with ulcerative colitis or Crohn's disease, or a healthy co-twin of an affected twin (not recorded which). Sequenced: blood. The chain recombines TRBV5-1 with TRBJ2-1; TCRdb's D call of TRBD1 is untestable without DNA. CDR3: CASQGTGGSSSYNVQFF.